This T cell receptor beta chain was identified in a study of T-cell reconstitution after alpha-beta-depleted transplantation in children. The germline CDR1 and CDR2 sequences are ENHRY and SYGVKD. The CDR3 covers 14 residues. The junction had 12 bases not matched to a gene; V was cut back by 10 bases and J by 3 bases. Ten or more counts support this clonotype. Using unique molecular identifiers, the investigators prepared the TCRbeta library. MiXCR, applied by TCRdb to the PCR reads, yields one record per CDR3 protein. The sample lists about 610,000 distinct CDR3 sequences, 8% to 11% occurring once. The chain has TRBV10-3 and TRBJ2-7, with 7 bases matching TRBD2. The source is a human donor who donated a stem cell graft to a child with acute myeloid leukemia. This specimen was PBMCs from the stem cell graft donor, taken from the stem cell graft. In DNA form, the CDR3 reads TGTGCCAGCGACGAAGCGGGATTGAGCTACGAGCAGTACTTC. Translating gives CASDEAGLSYEQYF.